The 12 T cell receptor beta chains listed next were all sequenced from one sample in a study of T-cell memory formation after mild COVID-19. TCRdb re-derived calls from the 5' RACE reads in MiXCR, one entry per CDR3 protein. The sample has roughly 350,000 distinct CDR3 sequences; roughly 15% are singletons. Sequencing input: PBMCs or a T cell subset sorted from them (not recorded which). These receptors came from a man aged 18 to 29 who had mild COVID-19 (a few samples of this study predate the infection). Cell type and time point are not known.

The V call is TRBV5-6, the J call TRBJ2-1, with 7 bases that match TRBD1. V dropped 7 bases and J dropped 5; count of bases not matched to a gene: 6. The CDR3 is 13 residues long. The germline V gene has CDR1 SGHDT and CDR2 YYEEEE. The CDR3 here is CASPPGQHNEQFF. The DNA of the CDR3 is TGTGCCAGCCCGCCGGGACAGCACAATGAGCAGTTCTTC.

This clonotype occurred a few times. The chain carries TRBV3-1 and TRBJ2-7; 7 bases line up with TRBD1. There are 14 residues in the CDR3. Germline assignment: CDR1 LGHDT and CDR2 YNNKEL (reference sequence). V gave up 5 bases and J gave up 6 bases; unmatched junction bases: 10. The DNA of the CDR3 is TGTGCCAGCAGCAAACGGACAGGCGCGGGCGAGCAGTACTTC. Protein: CASSKRTGAGEQYF.

The table lists this clonotype with a few counts. The chain carries TRBV3-1 and TRBJ2-1; D uncertain. Germline lookup yields CDR1 LGHDT and CDR2 YNNKEL (reference sequence). The CDR3 runs 15 residues. The ends were cut back, 1 base at V and 5 bases at J, with 12 bases in the middle. The CDR3 protein is CASSQVGQLDNEQFF. The CDR3, as DNA: TGTGCCAGCAGCCAAGTTGGGCAATTGGACAATGAGCAGTTCTTC.

This clonotype was seen at least ten times. The chain recombines TRBV5-1 with TRBJ2-7; TRBD1 matches 7 bases. V was clipped by 4 bases and J by 3 bases; unmatched bases: 7. CDR1 and CDR2 from the germline V gene are SGHRS and YFSETQ. The CDR3 is made up of 14 amino acids. CDR3 region: CASSPTGVRYEQYF. For the CDR3, the DNA is TGCGCCAGCAGCCCTACAGGGGTCCGCTACGAGCAGTACTTC.

This rearrangement joins TRBV18 to TRBJ2-5, with D perhaps assigned TRBD1 or TRBD2 (5 bases each). The CDR3 is 15 amino acids. The germline V gene has CDR1 KGHSH and CDR2 LQKENI. The V end lost 2 bases, the J end lost 5 bases, and 15 bases lay between the germline ends. CDR3 amino acids: CASSPSSGTTETQYF. Here the CDR3 DNA reads TGTGCCAGCTCACCAAGTTCAGGGACCACGGAGACCCAGTACTTC.

The chain employs TRBV7-9 and TRBJ1-4, with a possible D match to TRBD1 (5 bases). The CDR3 extends over 14 amino acids. Germline V gene lookup returns CDR1 SEHNR and CDR2 FQNEAQ (reference sequence). V gave up 7 bases and J gave up 7 bases, with 16 bases separating them. The CDR3 loop reads CASTAVGGGEKLFF. The CDR3 DNA reads TGTGCCAGCACCGCGGTGGGCGGGGGTGAAAAACTGTTTTTT.

The genes are TRBV7-2 and TRBJ2-1; TRBD1 is a possible D gene (6 bases). Germline CDR1 SGHTA, CDR2 FQGNSA. V lost 8 bases, J lost 3 bases, and 11 bases lay in between. The length of the CDR3 is 13 residues. The CDR3 loop is CASEGQFYNEQFF. DNA for the CDR3: TGTGCCAGCGAAGGACAGTTCTACAATGAGCAGTTCTTC.

This chain connects TRBV6-9 to TRBJ1-1, with no clear D. The CDR3 is 18 residues long. V was pared by 0 bases and J by 3 bases, with 20 bases between. Germline values: CDR1 MNHGY, CDR2 SVAAGI. CDR3: CASSYSGRNGGRYTEAFF. In nucleotides, the CDR3 is TGTGCCAGCAGTTATTCCGGGCGGAATGGCGGACGGTACACTGAAGCTTTCTTT.

In its sample, this clonotype was seen a few times. J is TRBJ2-1 and V is TRBV7-9, with 12 bases matching TRBD2. From germline, CDR1 is SEHNR and CDR2 FQNEAQ (reference sequence). CDR3 length: 16 residues. J lost 9 bases, V lost 4 bases, and 10 bases had no gene match. The CDR3 protein is CASSSRLAGATGEQFF. The CDR3 DNA is TGTGCCAGCAGCTCAAGACTAGCGGGGGCCACCGGTGAGCAGTTCTTC.

The genes are TRBV6-1 and TRBJ1-1; D remains unclear. V was shortened by 2 bases and J by 0 bases, with 10 bases between the two germline ends. In germline, CDR1 is MNHNS, CDR2 SASEGT. The CDR3 runs 15 residues. Here the CDR3 reads CASSEFIGMNTEAFF. The CDR3 DNA reads TGTGCCAGCAGTGAATTCATCGGTATGAACACTGAAGCTTTCTTT.

This clonotype was found a few times. The chain carries TRBV7-2 and TRBJ2-7; D gene unclear. Trimming left V 3 bases short and J 1 base short, with 10 bases between. Germline V gene data show CDR1 as SGHTA and CDR2 as FQGNSA. The CDR3 has 14 residues. DNA of the CDR3: TGTGCCAGCAGCTTCGCGGACGGTTCCTACGAGCAGTACTTC. Protein product: CASSFADGSYEQYF.

DNA of the CDR3: TGTGCCAGCAGCCTGAAGGTTTTGGACTATGGCTACACCTTC. It codes for CASSLKVLDYGYTF. The chain has TRBV12-3 or TRBV12-4 and TRBJ1-2; D uncertain. The CDR3 contains 14 residues. Trimming took 6 bases from V and 3 from J, leaving 14 bases between them.